The 12 T cell receptor beta chains reported below all come from one sample, sequenced in a study of T cell responses to AZD1222 COVID-19 vaccine. The protocol was immunoSEQ multiplex PCR, while the TCRdb copy is restricted to in-frame clones and leaves out a portion. The sample lists 87,000 or so clones, almost 90% seen once, with over 7.5% in the top ten. The sequences come from peripheral blood, collected on day 0 of AZD1222 vaccination. The origin of the receptors is an adult in good health.

This clone appeared once. V and J are TRBV4-3 and TRBJ2-4, with 9 bases lining up with TRBD1. CDR3 size: 14 residues. Losses at the gene ends were 1 base for V and 5 bases for J; bases not matched to a gene: 0. Germline loops: CDR1 LGHNA, CDR2 YSLEER. The CDR3 reads CASSQGTGENIQYF. Written as DNA, the CDR3 is TGCGCCAGCAGCCAAGGGACAGGGGAAAACATTCAGTACTTC.

V is TRBV21-1 and J is TRBJ1-5; no check of the table's D call, TRBD1, against the DNA was made. TRBV21-1 is described as a pseudogene. The CDR3 loop spans 13 amino acids. CDR3 amino acids: CASSKGANQPQHF. CDR3 nucleotide sequence: TGTGCCAGCAGCAAAGGGGCGAATCAGCCCCAGCATTTT.

The chain combines TRBV19 with TRBJ1-5; 9 nucleotides match TRBD1. The ends lost 5 bases at V and 7 bases at J; junction bases unmatched: 9. CDR3 length equals 15 residues. CDR1 and CDR2 (germline): LNHDA, SQIVND (reference sequence). CDR3 in amino acids: CASSDTGGAWQPQHF. The CDR3 DNA follows: TGTGCCAGTAGTGATACAGGGGGCGCCTGGCAGCCCCAGCATTTT.

The V and J genes are TRBV5-8 and TRBJ1-1; a weak D match, TRBD1 (5 bases). V was shortened by 6 bases and J by 0 bases, with 27 bases between the two germline ends. The germline gives CDR1 SGHTS, CDR2 YDEGEE. CDR3 size: 19 residues. CDR3 protein: CASTEETGRGKIMNTEAFF. The CDR3, as DNA: TGTGCCAGCACCGAGGAGACGGGGCGCGGAAAAATTATGAACACTGAAGCTTTCTTT. The variable domain in full, completed from reference TRBV5-8 and TRBJ1-1, reads EAGVTQSPTHLIKTRGQQATLRCSPISGHTSVYWYQQALGLGLQFLLWYDEGEERNRGNFPPRFSGRQFPNYSSELNVNALELEDSALYLCASTEETGRGKIMNTEAFFGQGTRLTVV.

This clone showed up just a few times. The same CDR3 arises from other DNA sequences in this sample as well. This rearrangement joins TRBV7-9 to TRBJ1-3; 9 bases are shared with TRBD1. With V trimmed by 11 bases and J by 2 bases, 4 bases remained unmatched. Germline values: CDR1 SEHNR, CDR2 FQNEAQ (reference sequence). The CDR3 is 13 residues long. The CDR3 region has the DNA TGTGCCGGGAGACAGGGGGCTGGAAACACCATATATTTT. Encoded protein: CAGRQGAGNTIYF.

The chain has TRBV14 and TRBJ1-6; the match to TRBD1 covers 7 bases. Germline V gene sequence: CDR1 SGHDN, CDR2 FVKESK. This CDR3 has 14 residues. V shed 4 bases and J 9 bases; nucleotides not matched to a gene: 6. CDR3 sequence reads: CASSPTGFSSPLHF. The CDR3 region has the DNA TGTGCCAGCAGCCCGACAGGGTTCAGTTCACCCCTCCACTTT.

The chain has TRBV7-3 and TRBJ2-1; D uncertain. CDR1 and CDR2 from the germline V gene are SGHTA and FQGTGA. V lost 4 bases, J lost 6 bases, and 16 bases lay in between. The CDR3 loop spans 15 amino acids. CDR3 nucleotides: TGTGCCAGCAGCTCCACGGGTGGGAAGCCCAATGAGCAGTTCTTC. It codes for CASSSTGGKPNEQFF.

The chain recombines TRBV5-8 with TRBJ1-1; tentatively, D is TRBD1 (5 bases). This CDR3 contains 13 residues. In germline, CDR1 is SGHTS, CDR2 YDEGEE. Trimming took 10 bases from V and 4 from J, leaving 17 bases between them. CDR3 nucleotide sequence: TGTGCCGCAAAAAGCCTTAGGGGCACTGAAGCTTTCTTT. Its protein product is CAAKSLRGTEAFF.

This rearrangement joins TRBV5-1 to TRBJ2-1, with unresolved D. Per the germline V gene, CDR1 is SGHRS and CDR2 is YFSETQ. This CDR3 has 14 residues. V was pared by 4 bases and J by 6 bases, with 14 bases between. CDR3 DNA: TGCGCCAGCAGCGTCGACACTTGGGGCAATGAGCAGTTCTTC. The encoded protein is CASSVDTWGNEQFF.

The chain has TRBV19 and TRBJ2-2; D is perhaps TRBD1 (5 bases). CDR3 length equals 15 residues. CDR1 and CDR2 from the germline V gene are LNHDA and SQIVND (reference sequence). The germline V and J ends were trimmed by 5 bases and 4 bases, with 14 bases remaining between them. CDR3: CASSPTWGGTGELFF. CDR3 nucleotide sequence: TGTGCCAGTAGTCCTACTTGGGGCGGCACCGGGGAGCTGTTTTTT.

This clone was observed once. The chain is built from TRBV19 and TRBJ2-1, with 9 bases aligning to TRBD1. The germline V gene has CDR1 LNHDA and CDR2 SQIVND (reference sequence). Germline trimming cut 6 bases from V and 7 bases from J; bases unmatched to any gene: 10. The length of the CDR3 is 15 residues. CDR3 in DNA: TGTGCCAGTAGCCTGGCGGGACAGGGCGGGAATGAGCAGTTCTTC. Translating gives CASSLAGQGGNEQFF.

The CDR3 spells CSARDGRGQFF. The DNA for the CDR3 is TGCAGTGCTAGAGATGGGAGGGGGCAGTTCTTC. The V call is TRBV20-1, the J call TRBJ2-1; 7 bases fit TRBD2. V was clipped by 0 bases and J by 12 bases; unmatched bases: 2. Germline loops: CDR1 DFQATT, CDR2 SNEGSKA (reference sequence). CDR3 length equals 11 residues.